One and the same sample provided the 18 T cell receptor beta chains below, sequenced in a study of T cell clonality in common variable immunodeficiency. This table comes from immunoSEQ multiplex PCR, and its TCRdb copy is limited to in-frame clones, with some not included. Found here are some 33,000 clones, no singletons; the ten largest cover more than 3%. Source material: peripheral blood mononuclear cells. The receptors originated from a person between 18 and 75 years old in good health.

This clone has ten or more counts. With the read ending 3 residues before the CDR3 end, the germline J gene is used to fill in that end. V and J are TRBV2 and TRBJ2-1; no clear D gene. The CDR3 is 14 residues long. Germline-derived CDR1 and CDR2 are SNHLY and FYNNEI. V was pared by 4 bases and J by 3 bases, with 10 bases between. CDR3 DNA (partial): TGTGCCAGCAGTGCCCAGATCCTCTACAATGAG. Protein product: CASSAQILYNE. The whole CDR3 is CASSAQILYNEQFF.

In its sample, this clone was seen many times. The read ends 3 residues shy of where the CDR3 ends; the end is completed using the germline J gene. V and J are TRBV7-9 and TRBJ2-3; D call uncertain. CDR3 size: 12 residues. Germline V gene sequence: CDR1 SEHNR, CDR2 FQNEAQ (reference sequence). V was pared by 6 bases and J by 0 bases, with 4 bases between. Partial CDR3 DNA: TGTGCCAGCAGTCAAAGCACAGATACG. It specifies CASSQSTDT. The full CDR3 is CASSQSTDTQYF.

There are a few counts of this clone. The CDR3 end lies 3 residues beyond the end of the read and is filled in from the germline J gene. V and J are TRBV19 and TRBJ2-2, with D perhaps matching TRBD1 (5 bases). Germline V gene lookup returns CDR1 LNHDA and CDR2 SQIVND (reference sequence). Trimming stripped 3 bases from V and 0 bases from J, with 14 bases between. This CDR3 is 17 amino acids long. The part of the CDR3 DNA that was read is TGTGCCAGTAGTATTACACCCCCAGGGTCGAACACCGGGGAG. It yields the protein CASSITPPGSNTGE. The full CDR3 protein reads CASSITPPGSNTGELFF.

This clone was seen at least ten times. With the read ending 3 residues before the CDR3 end, the germline J gene is used to fill in that end. The gene calls are TRBV19 and TRBJ2-1; the match to TRBD2 covers 9 bases. Unmatched junction bases numbered 9, after V lost 4 bases and J lost 8 bases. Germline V gives CDR1 LNHDA, CDR2 SQIVND (reference sequence). This CDR3 has 15 residues. Partial CDR3 DNA: TGTGCCAGTAGTACCGGACTAGCGCTGGGGGATGAG. Its protein product is CASSTGLALGDE. In full, the CDR3 is CASSTGLALGDEQFF.

Worth noting for this clone: The read halts 3 residues ahead of the CDR3 end, with the missing end drawn from the germline J gene. V gene TRBV7-8 combines with J gene TRBJ2-7, with D possibly TRBD2 on 7 matching bases. Germline CDR1 and CDR2: SGHVS and FQNEAQ. V lost 5 bases to trimming and J lost 4 bases, with 18 bases between them. The CDR3 length is 15 residues. This CDR3 is CASSPQGGGQYEQYF. CDR3 bases read: TGTGCCAGCAGCCCTCAGGGCGGGGGACAATACGAG.

This clone was seen ten or more times. Sequencing ends 3 residues short of the CDR3 end; the germline J gene provides the rest. The chain recombines TRBV18 with TRBJ2-7; D possibly corresponds to TRBD1 (6 bases). Germline values: CDR1 KGHSH, CDR2 LQKENI. The ends were cut back, 1 base at V and 3 bases at J, with 7 bases in the middle. The length of the CDR3 is 13 residues. The CDR3 loop reads CASSPRDNYEQYF. Incomplete CDR3 DNA: TGTGCCAGCTCACCACGGGACAACTACGAG.

This clone was observed at least ten times. The read finishes 3 residues shy of the CDR3 end, and the germline J gene is used to complete it. V and J are TRBV5-4 and TRBJ1-3; D is undetermined. The CDR3 covers 13 residues. The ends were cut back, 3 bases at V and 7 bases at J, with 11 bases in the middle. Germline V gene sequence: CDR1 SGHNT, CDR2 YYREEE (reference sequence). The sequenced part of the CDR3 DNA is TGTGCCAGCAGCTCTCCCCCGGGGAACACC. It specifies CASSSPPGNT. From start to end, the CDR3 is CASSSPPGNTIYF.

In this sample, this clone turned up many times. The read comes to an end 3 residues before the CDR3 does, leaving the germline J gene to fill in the end. The chain uses TRBV19 and TRBJ2-1, with 7 bases aligning to TRBD2. Germline CDR1 is LNHDA and CDR2 is SQIVND (reference sequence). The CDR3 is 13 amino acids. The junction had 6 bases not matched to a gene; V was cut back by 4 bases and J by 9 bases. This chain's CDR3 is CASSTPSGGEQFF. The CDR3 bases that were read are TGTGCCAGTAGTACCCCTAGCGGCGGTGAG.

This clone was seen many times. With the read ending 3 residues before the CDR3 end, the germline J gene is used to fill in that end. The chain uses TRBV7-2 and TRBJ2-3; D is unclear. CDR3 length: 14 residues. The V end lost 1 base, the J end lost 4 bases, and 9 bases lay between the germline ends. CDR1 and CDR2 (germline): SGHTA, FQGNSA. The covered CDR3 bases are TGTGCCAGCAGCTTAGATGTGTTCGCAGATACG. Translating it yields CASSLDVFADT. From start to end, the CDR3 is CASSLDVFADTQYF. The entire variable domain, with the rest obtained from reference TRBV7-2 and TRBJ2-3, is as follows: GAGVSQSPSNKVTEKGKDVELRCDPISGHTALYWYRQSLGQGLEFLIYFQGNSAPDKSGLPSDRFSAERTGGSVSTLTIQRTQQEDSAVYLCASSLDVFADTQYFGPGTRLTVL.

This clone was detected many times. The sequenced fragment ends 3 residues before the CDR3 boundary, so the rest is inferred from the germline J gene. The rearrangement uses TRBV5-8 and TRBJ1-2; D unclear. Germline V CDR1 and CDR2: SGHTS, YDEGEE. This CDR3 is built from 12 residues. Incomplete CDR3 DNA: TGTGCCAGCAGCTTGGGGCAGTTGGGC. Protein: CASSLGQLG. The whole CDR3 sequence reads CASSLGQLGYTF.

This clone was observed a handful of times. The CDR3 sequence: CASSLAGRDRDYEQYF. Partial CDR3 DNA: TGTGCCAGCAGCTTAGCGGGCCGGGACAGGGATTACGAG. The chain has TRBV7-2 and TRBJ2-7; 9 bases are shared with TRBD1. The read is 3 residues too short to cover the CDR3 end, so that end is filled in from the germline J gene. V shed 0 bases and J 4 bases; nucleotides not matched to a gene: 7. Germline loops: CDR1 SGHTA, CDR2 FQGNSA. The CDR3 runs to 16 residues. Full variable domain (rest looked up from reference TRBV7-2 and TRBJ2-7): GAGVSQSPSNKVTEKGKDVELRCDPISGHTALYWYRQSLGQGLEFLIYFQGNSAPDKSGLPSDRFSAERTGGSVSTLTIQRTQQEDSAVYLCASSLAGRDRDYEQYFGPGTRLTVT.

Details on this clone: The missing CDR3 end, 3 residues past where the read stops, is filled in from the germline J gene. V and J are TRBV2 and TRBJ1-4, with D tentatively TRBD1 (5 bases). Germline V gene data show CDR1 as SNHLY and CDR2 as FYNNEI. This CDR3 region has 18 residues. CDR3 DNA, as far as it was read: TGTGCCAGCAAAGGGTCCGGTGTCCGGGCCTCTGGGGCCAACGTA. It encodes CASKGSGVRASGANV. The entire CDR3 protein reads CASKGSGVRASGANVLFF.

Ten or more counts support this clone. The read ends 3 residues shy of where the CDR3 ends; the end is completed using the germline J gene. The chain carries TRBV20-1 and TRBJ1-4; D is ambiguous. The V gene's germline CDR1 is DFQATT and CDR2 SNEGSKA (reference sequence). Trimming pared 0 bases from V and 3 bases from J, leaving 8 bases between. This CDR3 has 14 residues. The CDR3 here is CSARDLGANEKLFF. The CDR3 DNA, read in part, is TGCAGTGCTAGAGATCTCGGGGCTAATGAAAAA.

Notes on this clone: The read finishes 3 residues shy of the CDR3 end, and the germline J gene is used to complete it. J is TRBJ2-4 and V is TRBV6-2 or TRBV6-3; possible D gene TRBD1, 5 bases. The germline CDR1 and CDR2 sequences are MNHEY and SVGEGT. The CDR3 has 14 amino acids. The CDR3 spells CASSLPLQGYGQYF. The sequenced part of the CDR3 DNA is TGTGCCAGCAGTCTCCCACTCCAGGGTTATGGT.

This clone came up many times. Coverage ceases 3 residues before the CDR3 finishes, and the germline J gene fills in the end. The chain joins TRBV5-1 to TRBJ2-1; 7 bases line up with TRBD1. The CDR3 contains 15 residues. V lost 5 bases and J lost 2; bases outside the gene matches: 7. CDR1 is SGHRS, CDR2 YFSETQ, per germline. The covered CDR3 bases are TGCGCCAGCAGACAAACCGGGACAGCCTACAATGAG. The encoded protein is CASRQTGTAYNE. The full CDR3 sequence reads CASRQTGTAYNEQFF. The entire variable domain, with the rest obtained from reference TRBV5-1 and TRBJ2-1, is as follows: KAGVTQTPRYLIKTRGQQVTLSCSPISGHRSVSWYQQTPGQGLQFLFEYFSETQRNKGNFPGRFSGRQFSNSRSEMNVSTLELGDSALYLCASRQTGTAYNEQFFGPGTRLTVL.

This clone was recorded many times. Read data end 3 residues before the CDR3 end; the end is taken from the germline J gene. This chain links TRBV20-1 with TRBJ1-4; 7 bases are a match to TRBD1. V shed 0 bases and J 7 bases; nucleotides not matched to a gene: 14. Germline lookup yields CDR1 DFQATT and CDR2 SNEGSKA (reference sequence). The CDR3 runs to 17 residues. CDR3 residues: CSAREWGIGGGSEKLFF. CDR3 DNA (partial): TGCAGTGCTAGAGAGTGGGGTATAGGGGGCGGAAGTGAAAAA.

In this sample, this clone turned up many times. With the read ending 3 residues before the CDR3 end, the germline J gene is used to fill in that end. The chain combines TRBV4-2 with TRBJ2-3, with 8 nucleotides matching TRBD2. The CDR3 loop spans 18 amino acids. Germline V gene data show CDR1 as LGHNA and CDR2 as YNFKEQ. With V trimmed by 0 bases and J by 1 base, 9 bases remained unmatched. The CDR3 reads CASSQEVRGRGGTDTQYF. The part of the CDR3 DNA that was read is TGTGCCAGCAGCCAAGAAGTCAGAGGGCGGGGGGGCACAGATACG.

This clone has at least ten counts. The DNA ends 3 residues before the CDR3 does, and the rest of the CDR3 is filled in from the germline J gene. The rearrangement links TRBV7-9 to TRBJ1-2, with a possible D match to TRBD1 (6 bases). Looked up from germline, CDR1 is SEHNR and CDR2 is FQNEAQ (reference sequence). This CDR3 region has 15 residues. CDR3: CASSKGVGAYNEYTF. The CDR3 DNA, read in part, is TGTGCCAGCAGCAAGGGGGTGGGGGCCTACAATGAG.